This passage covers 28 T cell receptor beta chains from one sample sequenced in a study of T cell repertoires in cytomegalovirus infection. Via MiXCR, TCRdb re-called the reads, giving one row per CDR3 protein. The table shows about 360,000 distinct CDR3 sequences, with approximately 18% occurring only once. The specimen was PBMCs. The source is a human donor in good health (CMV status not recorded). Some clones in this sample may be carry-over from other donors' samples.

The genes are TRBV10-3 and TRBJ1-1; no firm D call. Germline values: CDR1 ENHRY, CDR2 SYGVKD. V was shortened by 8 bases and J by 0 bases, with 13 bases between the two germline ends. This CDR3 contains 14 residues. CDR3 amino acids: CAIRTGMMNTEAFF. Written as DNA, the CDR3 is TGTGCCATCCGGACGGGGATGATGAACACTGAAGCTTTCTTT.

The chain carries TRBV11-2 and TRBJ1-2; 7 nucleotides match TRBD1. Germline CDR1 and CDR2: SGHAT and FQNNGV. This CDR3 spans 14 amino acids. Trimming cost V 5 bases and J 4 bases; bases outside gene matches: 7. The CDR3 DNA is TGTGCCAGCAGCCCGACAGGGTCCTCCTATGGCTACACCTTC. Translation gives CASSPTGSSYGYTF.

In its sample, this clonotype was seen a few times. The chain combines TRBV6-6 with TRBJ1-6; 10 bases fit TRBD1. V lost 2 bases, J lost 6 bases, and 1 base stayed unmatched. The CDR3 has 15 amino acids. Germline V gene data show CDR1 as MNHNY and CDR2 as SVGAGI (reference sequence). The CDR3 DNA is TGTGCCAGCAGTTACCGGGACAGGGGTAATTCACCCCTCCACTTT. Its translation: CASSYRDRGNSPLHF.

This clonotype was detected many times. The gene calls are TRBV4-1 and TRBJ2-7; unclear D gene. Germline V gives CDR1 MGHRA, CDR2 YSYEKL. CDR3 length: 13 residues. V was cut by 0 bases and J by 9 bases, with 12 bases left in between. CDR3 in amino acids: CASSQDLERMQYF. CDR3 sequence (DNA): TGCGCCAGCAGCCAAGATCTGGAACGAATGCAGTACTTC.

The V gene is TRBV19, the J gene TRBJ2-1; a possible D gene is TRBD2 (6 bases). This CDR3 region has 17 residues. Germline V lookup: CDR1 LNHDA, CDR2 SQIVND (reference sequence). With 2 bases removed from V and 0 bases from J, the gap between germline ends came to 14 bases. CDR3 in DNA: TGTGCCAGTAGTATACGAAGCGGGTGGAGCTCCTACAATGAGCAGTTCTTC. Translation gives CASSIRSGWSSYNEQFF. Complete variable domain (other parts from reference TRBV19 and TRBJ2-1): DGGITQSPKYLFRKEGQNVTLSCEQNLNHDAMYWYRQDPGQGLRLIYYSQIVNDFQKGDIAEGYSVSREKKESFPLTVTSAQKNPTAFYLCASSIRSGWSSYNEQFFGPGTRLTVL.

This clonotype occurred a few times. The chain joins TRBV28 to TRBJ1-2; D gene uncertain. This CDR3 comprises 14 residues. V lost 3 bases, J lost 4 bases, and 12 bases lay in between. Germline loops: CDR1 MDHEN, CDR2 SYDVKM. The CDR3 region is CASSLPLNSYGYTF. CDR3 DNA sequence: TGTGCCAGCAGTTTGCCCCTCAACAGCTATGGCTACACCTTC.

This clonotype occurred many times. The chain couples TRBV7-2 to TRBJ2-5; TRBD1 agrees at 7 bases. Trimming took 5 bases from V and 1 from J; bases not matched to a gene: 4. The CDR3 sequence is 14 residues long. Germline CDR1 is SGHTA and CDR2 is FQGNSA. The CDR3, as DNA: TGTGCCAGCAGCGGACGACAGGGCCAAGAGACCCAGTACTTC. The encoded protein is CASSGRQGQETQYF.

This clonotype was counted only a few times. The V and J genes are TRBV4-1 and TRBJ1-1; TRBD1 aligns across 9 bases. Germline V gene data show CDR1 as MGHRA and CDR2 as YSYEKL. The length of the CDR3 is 15 residues. J lost 10 bases, V lost 0 bases, and 9 bases had no gene match. The CDR3 loop is CASSQDRTGDSSAFF. Here the CDR3 DNA reads TGCGCCAGCAGCCAAGATCGGACAGGGGACTCATCAGCTTTCTTT.

V and J are TRBV3-1 and TRBJ1-1; possible D gene TRBD1, 5 bases. There are 15 residues in the CDR3. Germline V lookup: CDR1 LGHDT, CDR2 YNNKEL (reference sequence). Trimming pared 1 base from V and 5 bases from J, leaving 14 bases between. The chain's CDR3 is CASSQGPNRLTEAFF. The CDR3 DNA follows: TGTGCCAGCAGCCAAGGACCCAACAGGTTGACTGAAGCTTTCTTT.

This clonotype was detected only a few times. The chain carries TRBV20-1 and TRBJ1-5, with TRBD1 matching over 7 bases. Trimming took 3 bases from V and 2 from J; bases not matched to a gene: 4. The V gene's germline CDR1 is DFQATT and CDR2 SNEGSKA (reference sequence). This CDR3 region has 14 residues. The CDR3 nucleotides read TGCAGTGCTAGTCGAGGGGGCGGCAATCAGCCCCAGCATTTT. This encodes CSASRGGGNQPQHF.

Points on this clonotype: The CDR3 carries no conserved terminal phenylalanine or tryptophan, so it likely arises from a read error. V and J are TRBV28 and TRBJ2-1, with a weak D call TRBD1 (5 bases). V dropped 4 bases and J dropped 2 bases, with 9 bases sitting between them. Germline V gene lookup returns CDR1 MDHEN and CDR2 SYDVKM. CDR3 length: 14 residues. CDR3 loop: CASSSPTAYNEQFY. As DNA, the CDR3 is TGTGCCAGCAGTTCTCCGACAGCCTACAATGAGCAGTTCTAC.

At least ten counts were recorded for this clonotype. The genes are TRBV12-3 or TRBV12-4 and TRBJ2-1, with D uncertain. CDR3 length equals 12 residues. Trimming cost V 6 bases and J 8 bases, with 11 bases left between them. For the CDR3, the DNA is TGTGCCAGCAGCCTTGCTCCGGATGAGCAGTTCTTC. Protein sequence: CASSLAPDEQFF.

The V call is TRBV19, the J call TRBJ1-1; 9 positions agree with TRBD1. The J segment lost 2 bases and the V segment lost 4 bases, leaving 5 bases of the junction unmatched. The CDR3 has 15 amino acids. Germline V CDR1 and CDR2: LNHDA, SQIVND (reference sequence). DNA of the CDR3: TGTGCCAGTAGTAAACCGGGACAGGGAAACACTGAAGCTTTCTTT. As protein: CASSKPGQGNTEAFF.

This clonotype was found a few times. The J gene is TRBJ2-1, the V gene TRBV19; D not certain. V was clipped by 1 base and J by 7 bases, with 14 bases between them. Germline V lookup: CDR1 LNHDA, CDR2 SQIVND (reference sequence). This CDR3 is 15 amino acids long. The CDR3 DNA reads TGTGCCAGTAGTATAGTGGGCCCAGCTAAAAATGAGCAGTTCTTC. It encodes CASSIVGPAKNEQFF.

This clonotype was counted at least ten times. The genes are TRBV11-2 and TRBJ2-7; D not resolved. CDR3 length: 12 amino acids. Germline V gene data show CDR1 as SGHAT and CDR2 as FQNNGV. Trimming left V 3 bases short and J 2 bases short, with 5 bases between. Written as DNA, the CDR3 is TGTGCCAGCAGCTTCTCCCCCTACGAGCAGTACTTC. Residues: CASSFSPYEQYF.

CDR3 sequence reads: CASKGYNEQFF. CDR3 nucleotide sequence: TGTGCCAGCAAGGGGTACAATGAGCAGTTCTTC. The chain carries TRBV19 and TRBJ2-1; D is possibly TRBD1 (5 bases). V lost 9 bases and J 4 bases, leaving 7 bases between the germline ends. The CDR3 consists of 11 residues. Germline CDR1 and CDR2: LNHDA and SQIVND (reference sequence). Full variable domain (missing parts from reference TRBV19 and TRBJ2-1): DGGITQSPKYLFRKEGQNVTLSCEQNLNHDAMYWYRQDPGQGLRLIYYSQIVNDFQKGDIAEGYSVSREKKESFPLTVTSAQKNPTAFYLCASKGYNEQFFGPGTRLTVL.

J is TRBJ2-1 and V is TRBV18; D is possibly TRBD2 (6 bases). The V end was cut by 3 bases, the J end by 3 bases, with 15 bases between. Germline CDR1 is KGHSH and CDR2 is LQKENI. There are 16 residues in the CDR3. The CDR3 coding sequence is TGTGCCAGCTCACCGGCCCTAGCGAATATCTACAATGAGCAGTTCTTC. Translating gives CASSPALANIYNEQFF.

At least ten counts were recorded for this clonotype. The V call is TRBV6-6, the J call TRBJ1-1, with D maybe TRBD1 (5 bases). V dropped 5 bases and J dropped 2 bases, with 15 bases sitting between them. The CDR3 is 15 residues long. Germline loops: CDR1 MNHNY, CDR2 SVGAGI (reference sequence). As DNA, the CDR3 is TGTGCCAGCAGTCCCGGTGGGGCGGGAAACACTGAAGCTTTCTTT. It encodes CASSPGGAGNTEAFF.

The CDR3 sequence: CASTEGPSGNTIYF. The CDR3 nucleotides are TGTGCCAGCACCGAGGGACCCTCTGGAAACACCATATATTTT. The V gene is TRBV12-3 or TRBV12-4, the J gene TRBJ1-3; perhaps TRBD1 as D (5 bases). The CDR3 length is 14 residues. V was trimmed by 7 bases and J by 0 bases, leaving 10 bases between them.

The V call is TRBV12-3 or TRBV12-4, the J call TRBJ1-5, with D possibly matching TRBD1 (5 bases). V lost 7 bases and J 7 bases, leaving 14 bases between the germline ends. The CDR3 is made up of 13 amino acids. The CDR3 DNA is TGTGCCAGCACCGCACATGGGGGGCAGCCCCAGCATTTT. It is translated as CASTAHGGQPQHF.

This clonotype was seen repeatedly, ten times or more. V and J are TRBV5-5 and TRBJ2-3; 9 nucleotides align to TRBD1. V trimming: 3 bases; J trimming: 6 bases; junction bases outside the gene matches: 8. Germline V gene sequence: CDR1 SGHKS, CDR2 YYEKEE (reference sequence). This CDR3 comprises 15 residues. Here the CDR3 reads CASSSPGQGSDTQYF. DNA for the CDR3: TGTGCCAGCAGCTCGCCGGGACAGGGCTCGGATACGCAGTATTTT.

This clonotype was seen ten or more times. The V gene is TRBV7-2, the J gene TRBJ2-7; 7 bases map to TRBD1. The germline CDR1 and CDR2 sequences are SGHTA and FQGNSA. V shed 5 bases and J 3 bases; nucleotides not matched to a gene: 4. The CDR3 covers 13 residues. CDR3 bases: TGTGCCAGCAGCCGAAGGGACAGCTACGAGCAGTACTTC. Its translation: CASSRRDSYEQYF.

This clonotype was counted at least ten times. The chain links TRBV10-3 to TRBJ2-1; D may be TRBD2 (6 bases). The CDR3 extends over 13 amino acids. Between the trimmed V and J ends, which lost 6 bases and 11 bases, there was a span of 17 bases. Germline loops: CDR1 ENHRY, CDR2 SYGVKD. The CDR3 loop is CAISPMGRNKQFF. The CDR3 DNA reads TGTGCCATCAGCCCTATGGGGAGGAACAAGCAGTTCTTC.

The CDR3: CASSLGAGPDYEQYF. In DNA form, the CDR3 reads TGTGCCAGCAGCTTAGGGGCAGGTCCAGACTACGAGCAGTACTTC. The chain carries TRBV7-9 and TRBJ2-7, with D unresolved. The V and J ends lost 1 base and 3 bases respectively, with 13 bases between them. CDR1 SEHNR and CDR2 FQNEAQ come from the germline V gene (reference sequence). This CDR3 region has 15 residues.

The chain is built from TRBV27 and TRBJ2-2; D is undetermined. The germline V and J ends were trimmed by 7 bases and 0 bases, with 9 bases remaining between them. Per the germline V gene, CDR1 is MNHEY and CDR2 is SMNVEV (reference sequence). CDR3 length equals 14 residues. CDR3 amino acids: CASMGRPNTGELFF. CDR3 coding DNA: TGTGCCAGCATGGGCAGACCGAACACCGGGGAGCTGTTTTTT.

This clonotype appeared a few times. This chain links TRBV5-4 with TRBJ2-7; possibly TRBD1 for D (7 bases). The CDR3 has 15 amino acids. Germline values: CDR1 SGHNT, CDR2 YYREEE (reference sequence). Trimming took off 3 bases at V and 3 bases at J, with 16 bases between the two ends. CDR3 in amino acids: CASSSRQGGYYEQYF. The DNA of the CDR3 is TGTGCCAGCAGCTCGAGACAGGGAGGCTACTACGAGCAGTACTTC.

This chain joins TRBV7-9 and TRBJ1-6; a weak D match, TRBD1 (6 bases). Germline CDR1 and CDR2: SEHNR and FQNEAQ (reference sequence). The ends were cut back, 5 bases at V and 8 bases at J, with 19 bases in the middle. The CDR3 totals 16 residues. The DNA for the CDR3 is TGTGCCAGCAGCCCGGGACAAAGGTTTCAGGATTCACCCCTCCACTTT. The encoded protein is CASSPGQRFQDSPLHF.

The V gene is TRBV12-3 or TRBV12-4, the J gene TRBJ2-1; D unresolved. This CDR3 is 15 amino acids long. Deletions cut 1 base from V and 1 base from J, with 8 bases between. The DNA for the CDR3 is TGTGCCAGCAGTTTAGGGCTGGATTCCTACAATGAGCAGTTCTTC. Translating it yields CASSLGLDSYNEQFF.